Below are 3 T cell receptor beta chains sequenced from a single sample in a study of identical twins. In TCRdb, the 5' RACE reads were re-called with MiXCR into one record per CDR3 protein. The sample shows about 900,000 distinct CDR3 sequences, over 9% of them seen only once. These data were also reused for a study on yellow fever vaccine responses in identical twins.

Input material: PBMCs. The receptor source for this set is a woman aged 18-35 years in good health.

This clonotype was counted many times. The chain couples TRBV20-1 to TRBJ2-3; 10 bases align to TRBD2. V lost 4 bases, J lost 1 base, and 5 bases stayed unmatched. Germline V gives CDR1 DFQATT, CDR2 SNEGSKA (reference sequence). CDR3 length equals 15 residues. CDR3 DNA sequence: TGCAGTGCTAACCCCCTAGCGGGGGGCACAGATACGCAGTATTTT. Translated: CSANPLAGGTDTQYF.

This clonotype was seen a handful of times. The CDR3 DNA is TGCGCCAGCAGCTTGGCCGTAGCGGGAAATGAAGAGACCCAGTACTTC. Its translation: CASSLAVAGNEETQYF. This chain uses TRBV5-1 with TRBJ2-5; 8 positions agree with TRBD2. Germline CDR1 reads SGHRS; CDR2 reads YFSETQ. The CDR3 loop spans 16 amino acids. V was pared by 0 bases and J by 3 bases, with 7 bases of the junction left unmatched. Filled out from reference TRBV5-1 and TRBJ2-5, the complete variable domain reads KAGVTQTPRYLIKTRGQQVTLSCSPISGHRSVSWYQQTPGQGLQFLFEYFSETQRNKGNFPGRFSGRQFSNSRSEMNVSTLELGDSALYLCASSLAVAGNEETQYFGPGTRLLVL.

There are a few counts of this clonotype. This rearrangement joins TRBV28 to TRBJ2-7; tentative D call: TRBD2 (5 bases). The CDR3 sequence is 13 residues long. V was clipped by 6 bases and J by 0 bases, with 9 bases between them. Germline CDR1 reads MDHEN; CDR2 reads SYDVKM. CDR3 nucleotides: TGTGCCAGCAGACGAGGGAGCTCCTACGAGCAGTACTTC. It is translated as CASRRGSSYEQYF.